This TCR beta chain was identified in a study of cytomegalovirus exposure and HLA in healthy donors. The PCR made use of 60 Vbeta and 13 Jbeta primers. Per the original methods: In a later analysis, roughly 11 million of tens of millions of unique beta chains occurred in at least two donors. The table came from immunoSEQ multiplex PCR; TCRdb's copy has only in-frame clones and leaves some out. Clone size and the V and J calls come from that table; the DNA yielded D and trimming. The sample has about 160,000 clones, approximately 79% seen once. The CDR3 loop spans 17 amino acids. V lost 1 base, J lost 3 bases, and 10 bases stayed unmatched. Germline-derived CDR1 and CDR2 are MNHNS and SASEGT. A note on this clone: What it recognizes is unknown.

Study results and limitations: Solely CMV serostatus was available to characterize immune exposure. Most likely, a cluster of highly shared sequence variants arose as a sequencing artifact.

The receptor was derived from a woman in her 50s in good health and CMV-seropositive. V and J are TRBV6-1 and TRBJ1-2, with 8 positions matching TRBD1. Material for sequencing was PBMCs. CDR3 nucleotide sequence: TGTGCCAGCAGTGAAGAGTGGGGCAGGGGGCAGGACTATGGCTACACCTTC. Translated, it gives CASSEEWGRGQDYGYTF.